A selection of T cell receptor beta chains follows, all from one sample in a study of T-cell memory formation after mild COVID-19. From the 5' RACE reads, TCRdb called clonotypes with MiXCR, one entry per CDR3 protein. The sample consists of about 340,000 distinct CDR3 sequences, under 25% of them appearing once. The sample taken for sequencing was PBMCs or a T cell subset sorted from them (not recorded which). The receptor source for this set is an adult woman who had mild COVID-19 (a few samples of this study predate the infection). Cell type and time point are not known. Both conserved end residues are part of each CDR3. D genes are given only for firm matches. Only part of the rows carry a size: once, few, many, or a class if the clone is expanded.

size	J	V	D	DNA	CDR3
few	TRBJ2-7	TRBV12-3/TRBV12-4	-	TGTGCCAGCAGTCCGGCGTCCAAAGTCTACGAGCAGTACTTC	CASSPASKVYEQYF
many	TRBJ2-7	TRBV11-2	-	TGTGCCAGCAGCTTGGAGGCAGGGGCCTACGAGCAGTACTTC	CASSLEAGAYEQYF
few	TRBJ1-5	TRBV4-2	-	TGTGCCAGCAGCCAAGACGCAGGGAATAGCAATCAGCCCCAGCATTTT	CASSQDAGNSNQPQHF
few	TRBJ2-1	TRBV7-8	-	TGTGCCAGCAGGGGTCAACGGCTCAATGAGCAGTTCTTC	CASRGQRLNEQFF
-	TRBJ2-3	TRBV13	-	TGTGCCAGCAGCTTAACGACTACTGCAGATACGCAGTATTTT	CASSLTTTADTQYF
few	TRBJ2-7	TRBV5-5	-	TGTGCCAGCAGCGCAGGTGCCGGGAGCTCCTACGAGCAGTACTTC	CASSAGAGSSYEQYF
few	TRBJ2-3	TRBV20-1	-	TGCAGTGCTAGTGGTAGCGGACGGGGCACAGATACGCAGTATTTT	CSASGSGRGTDTQYF
many	TRBJ2-7	TRBV7-9	-	TGTGCCAGCAGCTTAGACTACGAGCAGTACTTC	CASSLDYEQYF
-	TRBJ2-3	TRBV12-3/TRBV12-4	-	TGTGCCAGCACCTTGGGCTCGAACACAGATACGCAGTATTTT	CASTLGSNTDTQYF
few	TRBJ2-2	TRBV7-2	TRBD1	TGTGCCAGCAGCTTGCGACAGGGTTTCACCGGGGAGCTGTTTTTT	CASSLRQGFTGELFF
-	TRBJ2-2	TRBV10-3	TRBD2	TGTGCCATCAGTGATCTGGGACTAGCGGGAGCCGGGGAGCTGTTTTTT	CAISDLGLAGAGELFF
-	TRBJ1-2	TRBV29-1	-	TGCAGCGTTGAATCCGGGTTCGCTGGCTACACCTTC	CSVESGFAGYTF
once	TRBJ2-1	TRBV3-1	TRBD2	TGTGCCAGCAGCCTCGGGCCCGGGAGGGGGGCAGATGAGCAGTTCTTC	CASSLGPGRGADEQFF
few	TRBJ2-1	TRBV18	-	TGTGCCAGCTCACCACAGACCTACAATGAGCAGTTCTTC	CASSPQTYNEQFF
few	TRBJ2-1	TRBV5-5	TRBD2	TGTGCCAGCAGCTTGGTGGCGGGAGGGCCAGGGAATGAGCAGTTCTTC	CASSLVAGGPGNEQFF
-	TRBJ1-1	TRBV18	-	TGTGCCAGCTCACCGCGAGGGCGACTGAACACTGAAGCTTTCTTT	CASSPRGRLNTEAFF